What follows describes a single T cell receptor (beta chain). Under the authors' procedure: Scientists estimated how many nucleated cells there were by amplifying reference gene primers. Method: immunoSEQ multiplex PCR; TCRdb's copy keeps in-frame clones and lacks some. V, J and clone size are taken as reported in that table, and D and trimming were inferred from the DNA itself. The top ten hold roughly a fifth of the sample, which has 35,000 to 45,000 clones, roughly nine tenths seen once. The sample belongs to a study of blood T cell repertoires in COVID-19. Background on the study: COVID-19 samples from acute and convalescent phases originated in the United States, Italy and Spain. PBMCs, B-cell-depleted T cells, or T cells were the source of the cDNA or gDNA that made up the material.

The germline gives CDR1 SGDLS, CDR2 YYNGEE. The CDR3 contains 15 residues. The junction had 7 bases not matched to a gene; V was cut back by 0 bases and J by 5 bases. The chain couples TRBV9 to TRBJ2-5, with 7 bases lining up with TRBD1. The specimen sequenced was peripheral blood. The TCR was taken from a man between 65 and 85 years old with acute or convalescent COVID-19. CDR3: CASSVGGQMGETQYF. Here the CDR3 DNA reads TGTGCCAGCAGCGTAGGGGGACAGATGGGGGAGACCCAGTACTTC.